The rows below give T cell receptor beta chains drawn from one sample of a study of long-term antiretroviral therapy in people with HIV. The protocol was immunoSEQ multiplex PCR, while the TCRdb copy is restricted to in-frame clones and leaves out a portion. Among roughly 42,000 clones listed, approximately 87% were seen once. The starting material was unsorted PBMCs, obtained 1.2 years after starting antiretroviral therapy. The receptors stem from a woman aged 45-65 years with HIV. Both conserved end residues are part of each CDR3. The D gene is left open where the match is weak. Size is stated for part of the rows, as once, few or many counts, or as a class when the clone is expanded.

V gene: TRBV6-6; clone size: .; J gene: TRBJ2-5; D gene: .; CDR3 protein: CASSYRTGGVGTQYF; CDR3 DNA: TGTGCCAGCAGTTATCGAACAGGGGGGGTTGGGACCCAGTACTTC
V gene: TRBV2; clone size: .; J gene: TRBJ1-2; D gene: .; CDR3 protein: CASGLPGQGSDYGYTF; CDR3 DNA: TGTGCCAGCGGTCTTCCAGGGCAGGGATCAGACTATGGCTACACCTTC
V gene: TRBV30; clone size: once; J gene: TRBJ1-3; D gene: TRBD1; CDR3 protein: CAWTRTGTGNTIYF; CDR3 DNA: TGTGCCTGGACCCGGACAGGGACTGGAAACACCATATATTTT
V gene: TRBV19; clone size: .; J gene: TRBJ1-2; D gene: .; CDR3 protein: CASSMTTNYGYTF; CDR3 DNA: TGTGCCAGTAGTATGACCACTAACTATGGCTACACCTTC
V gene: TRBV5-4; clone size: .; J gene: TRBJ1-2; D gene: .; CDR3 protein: CASSLGIGGNYGYTF; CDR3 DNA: TGTGCCAGCAGCTTGGGGATCGGGGGTAACTATGGCTACACCTTC
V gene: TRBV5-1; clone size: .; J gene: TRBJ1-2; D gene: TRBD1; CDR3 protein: CASSWDRGNYGYTF; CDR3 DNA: TGCGCCAGCAGCTGGGACAGGGGGAACTATGGCTACACCTTC
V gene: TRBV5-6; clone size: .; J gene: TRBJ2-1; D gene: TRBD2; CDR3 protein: CASSYPSGGSPNEQFF; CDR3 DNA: TGTGCCAGCAGCTACCCTAGCGGGGGCTCTCCCAATGAGCAGTTCTTC
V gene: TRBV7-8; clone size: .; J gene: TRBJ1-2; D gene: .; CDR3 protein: CASSLGLGFFYGYTF; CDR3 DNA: TGTGCCAGCAGCTTAGGTTTGGGCTTCTTCTATGGCTACACCTTC
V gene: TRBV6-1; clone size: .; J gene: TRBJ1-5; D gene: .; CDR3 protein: CASSETNWIKPQHF; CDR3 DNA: TGTGCCAGCAGCGAGACAAACTGGATCAAGCCCCAGCATTTT
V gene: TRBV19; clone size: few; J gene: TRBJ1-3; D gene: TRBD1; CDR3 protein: CASSGRDSSGNTIYF; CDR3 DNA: TGTGCCAGTAGTGGCCGGGACAGCTCTGGAAACACCATATATTTT
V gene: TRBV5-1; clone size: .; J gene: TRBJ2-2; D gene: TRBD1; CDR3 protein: CASRGTGSRFVTGELFF; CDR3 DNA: TGCGCCAGCAGAGGGACAGGGAGCAGATTCGTCACCGGGGAGCTGTTTTTT
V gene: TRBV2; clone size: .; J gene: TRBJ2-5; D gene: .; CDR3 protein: CASSVQANQETQYF; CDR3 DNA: TGTGCCAGCAGTGTTCAAGCGAACCAAGAGACCCAGTACTTC
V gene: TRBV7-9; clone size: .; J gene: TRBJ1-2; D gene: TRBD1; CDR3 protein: CASSLAIGGDYGYTF; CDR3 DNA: TGTGCCAGCAGCTTAGCGATAGGGGGCGACTATGGCTACACCTTC
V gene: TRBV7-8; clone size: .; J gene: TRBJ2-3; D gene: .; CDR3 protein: CASSRDGTSTDTQYF; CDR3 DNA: TGTGCCAGCAGCCGGGACGGAACTAGCACAGATACGCAGTATTTT
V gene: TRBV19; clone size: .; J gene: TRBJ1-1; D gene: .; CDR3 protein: CASSILYRANTEAFF; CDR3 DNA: TGTGCCAGTAGTATCTTGTACAGAGCGAACACTGAAGCTTTCTTT
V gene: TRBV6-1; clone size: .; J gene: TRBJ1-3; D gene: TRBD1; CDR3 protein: CASSPGQGRDTIYF; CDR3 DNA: TGTGCCAGCTCCCCGGGACAGGGGAGGGACACCATATATTTT
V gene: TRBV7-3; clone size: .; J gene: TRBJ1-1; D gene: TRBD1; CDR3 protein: CASSPRQGALVNTEAFF; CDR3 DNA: TGTGCCAGCAGCCCTCGACAGGGGGCGTTGGTGAACACTGAAGCTTTCTTT
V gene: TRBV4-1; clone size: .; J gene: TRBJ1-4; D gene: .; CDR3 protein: CASSNRVVNEKLFF; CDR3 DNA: TGCGCCAGCAGCAACAGGGTGGTTAATGAAAAACTGTTTTTT
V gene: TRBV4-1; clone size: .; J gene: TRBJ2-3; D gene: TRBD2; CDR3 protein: CASRLVGLAGDTQYF; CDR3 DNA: TGCGCCAGCAGGCTGGTGGGACTAGCGGGAGACACGCAGTATTTT
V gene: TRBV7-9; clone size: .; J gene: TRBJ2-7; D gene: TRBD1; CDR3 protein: CASSLTGGSYEQYF; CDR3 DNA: TGTGCCAGCAGCTTAACAGGGGGCTCCTACGAGCAGTACTTC
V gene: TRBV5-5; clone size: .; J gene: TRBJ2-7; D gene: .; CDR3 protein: CASSLIDTGRKYF; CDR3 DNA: TGTGCCAGCAGCTTGATCGACACAGGCAGAAAGTACTTC
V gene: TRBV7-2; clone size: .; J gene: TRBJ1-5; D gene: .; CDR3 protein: CASSQGSGLNQPQHF; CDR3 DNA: TGTGCCAGCAGCCAGGGGTCAGGACTCAATCAGCCCCAGCATTTT
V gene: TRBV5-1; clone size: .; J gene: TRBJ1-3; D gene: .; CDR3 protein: CASSAGTISGNTIYF; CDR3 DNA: TGCGCCAGCAGCGCCGGGACAATCTCTGGAAACACCATATATTTT
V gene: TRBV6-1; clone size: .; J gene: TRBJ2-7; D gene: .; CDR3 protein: CASSVFGGGMPYEQYF; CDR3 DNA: TGTGCCAGCAGTGTCTTCGGGGGCGGAATGCCCTACGAGCAGTACTTC
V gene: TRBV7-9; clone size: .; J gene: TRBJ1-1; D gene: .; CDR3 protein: CASSLASTEAFF; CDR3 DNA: TGTGCCAGCAGCTTAGCGTCGACTGAAGCTTTCTTT
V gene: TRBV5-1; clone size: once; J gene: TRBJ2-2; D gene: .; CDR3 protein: CASSLRGDTGELFF; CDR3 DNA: TGCGCCAGCAGCTTGAGGGGGGACACCGGGGAGCTGTTTTTT
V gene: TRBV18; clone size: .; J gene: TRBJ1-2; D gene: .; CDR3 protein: CASSVSLAGNGYGYTF; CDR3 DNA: TGTGCCAGCTCCGTATCTTTAGCGGGGAACGGATATGGCTACACCTTC
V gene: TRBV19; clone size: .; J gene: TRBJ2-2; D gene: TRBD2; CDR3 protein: CASSTGGYTGELFF; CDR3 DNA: TGTGCCAGTAGTACGGGGGGGTACACCGGGGAGCTGTTTTTT
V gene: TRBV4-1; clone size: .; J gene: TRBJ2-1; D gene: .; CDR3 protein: CASSQEPGYSYNEQFF; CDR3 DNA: TGCGCCAGCAGCCAAGAACCGGGATACTCCTACAATGAGCAGTTCTTC
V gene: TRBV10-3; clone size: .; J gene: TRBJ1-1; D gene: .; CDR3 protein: CAISQGNTEAFF; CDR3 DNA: TGTGCCATCTCACAGGGGAACACTGAAGCTTTCTTT
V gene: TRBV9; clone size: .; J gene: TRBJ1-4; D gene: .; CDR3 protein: CASSRAGEYNEKLFF; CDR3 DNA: TGTGCCAGCAGCAGAGCGGGGGAATATAATGAAAAACTGTTTTTT
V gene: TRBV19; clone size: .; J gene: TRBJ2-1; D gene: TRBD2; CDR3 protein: CASSPGGNNEQFF; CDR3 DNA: TGTGCCAGTAGTCCGGGGGGGAACAATGAGCAGTTCTTC
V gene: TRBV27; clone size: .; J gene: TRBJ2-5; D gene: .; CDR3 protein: CASSLKSVLGETQYF; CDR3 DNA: TGTGCCAGCAGTTTAAAATCAGTTTTGGGGGAGACCCAGTACTTC
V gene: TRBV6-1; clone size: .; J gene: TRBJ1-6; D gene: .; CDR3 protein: CASRGRISNSPLHF; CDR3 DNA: TGTGCCAGCAGGGGGCGGATTAGTAATTCACCCCTCCACTTT
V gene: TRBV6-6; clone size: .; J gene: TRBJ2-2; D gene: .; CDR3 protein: CASSYSPRVGELFF; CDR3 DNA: TGTGCCAGCAGTTACTCTCCCCGCGTCGGGGAGCTGTTTTTT
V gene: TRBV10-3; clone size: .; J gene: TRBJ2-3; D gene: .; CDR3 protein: CAISALASTDTQYF; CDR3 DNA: TGTGCCATCAGTGCCCTGGCCAGCACAGATACGCAGTATTTT
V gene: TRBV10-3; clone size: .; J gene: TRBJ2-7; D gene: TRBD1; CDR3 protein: CAISEGTGRYEQYF; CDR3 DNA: TGTGCCATCAGTGAGGGGACAGGACGCTACGAGCAGTACTTC
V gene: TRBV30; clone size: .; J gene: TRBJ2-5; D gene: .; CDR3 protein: CAWGDGRGETQYF; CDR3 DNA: TGTGCCTGGGGGGACGGCCGGGGAGAGACCCAGTACTTC
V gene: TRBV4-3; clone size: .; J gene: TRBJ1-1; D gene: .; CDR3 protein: CASSGQPRGTEAFF; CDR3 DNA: TGCGCCAGCAGCGGCCAGCCAAGGGGCACTGAAGCTTTCTTT
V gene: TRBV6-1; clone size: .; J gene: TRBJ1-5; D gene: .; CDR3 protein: CASSEIPLGNQPQHF; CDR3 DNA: TGTGCCAGCAGTGAAATACCCCTGGGCAATCAGCCCCAGCATTTT
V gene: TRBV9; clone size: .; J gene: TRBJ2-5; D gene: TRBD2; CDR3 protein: CASSGLAGPTETQYF; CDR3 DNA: TGTGCCAGCAGCGGACTAGCGGGCCCGACAGAGACCCAGTACTTC
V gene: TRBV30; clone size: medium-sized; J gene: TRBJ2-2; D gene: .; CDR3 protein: CAWSLRQPNTGELFF; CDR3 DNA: TGTGCCTGGAGTTTGAGACAGCCGAACACCGGGGAGCTGTTTTTT
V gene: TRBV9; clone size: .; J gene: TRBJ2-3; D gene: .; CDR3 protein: CASSVEGGYTDTQYF; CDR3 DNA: TGTGCCAGCAGCGTGGAGGGGGGGTACACAGATACGCAGTATTTT
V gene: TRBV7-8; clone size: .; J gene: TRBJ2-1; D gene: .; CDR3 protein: CASSYRDSSSYNEQFF; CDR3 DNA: TGTGCCAGCAGCTACCGGGACTCCAGCTCCTACAATGAGCAGTTCTTC
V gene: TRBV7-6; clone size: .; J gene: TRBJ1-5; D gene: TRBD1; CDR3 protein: CASSPGTGGNQPQHF; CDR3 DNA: TGTGCCAGCAGCCCCGGGACAGGGGGGAATCAGCCCCAGCATTTT
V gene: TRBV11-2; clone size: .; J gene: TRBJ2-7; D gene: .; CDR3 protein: CASSLVGPYEQYF; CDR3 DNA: TGTGCCAGCAGCTTAGTAGGGCCCTACGAGCAGTACTTC
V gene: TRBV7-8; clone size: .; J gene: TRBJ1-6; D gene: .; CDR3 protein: CASSAYDSSPLHF; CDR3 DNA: TGTGCCAGCAGCGCCTACGACAGTTCACCCCTCCACTTT
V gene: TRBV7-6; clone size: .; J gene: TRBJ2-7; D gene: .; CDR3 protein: CASSLRAGRGATYEQYF; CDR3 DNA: TGTGCCAGCAGCTTAAGGGCGGGCCGGGGGGCCACCTACGAGCAGTACTTC
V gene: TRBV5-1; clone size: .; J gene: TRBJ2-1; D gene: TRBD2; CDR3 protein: CASSLGARTSGGANEQFF; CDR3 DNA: TGCGCCAGCAGCTTAGGCGCCCGGACTAGCGGGGGGGCTAATGAGCAGTTCTTC
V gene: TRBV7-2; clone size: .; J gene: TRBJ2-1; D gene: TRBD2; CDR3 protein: CASTKSSGGATEQFF; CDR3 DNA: TGTGCCAGCACCAAATCTAGCGGGGGGGCCACTGAGCAGTTCTTC
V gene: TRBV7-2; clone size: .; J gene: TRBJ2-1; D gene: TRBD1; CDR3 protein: CASSPGGTGAYNEQFF; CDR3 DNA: TGTGCCAGCAGCCCAGGGGGGACAGGGGCGTACAATGAGCAGTTCTTC
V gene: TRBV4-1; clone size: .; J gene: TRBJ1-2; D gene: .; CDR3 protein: CASSQRGNYGYTF; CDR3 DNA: TGCGCCAGCAGCCAACGGGGTAACTATGGCTACACCTTC
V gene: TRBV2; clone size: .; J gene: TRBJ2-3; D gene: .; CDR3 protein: CASSAESWAPGADTQYF; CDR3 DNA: TGTGCCAGCAGTGCCGAGAGTTGGGCGCCGGGGGCAGATACGCAGTATTTT
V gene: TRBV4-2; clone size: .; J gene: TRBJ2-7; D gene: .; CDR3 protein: CASGGPFYEQYF; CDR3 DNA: TGTGCCAGCGGGGGGCCCTTCTACGAGCAGTACTTC
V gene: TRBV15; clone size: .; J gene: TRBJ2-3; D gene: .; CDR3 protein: CATSTQPPGQGSLTDTQYF; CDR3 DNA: TGTGCCACCAGCACCCAACCACCGGGGCAGGGGAGTCTCACAGATACGCAGTATTTT
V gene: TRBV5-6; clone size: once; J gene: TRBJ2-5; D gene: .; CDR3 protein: CASSLVAEETQYF; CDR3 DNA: TGTGCCAGCAGCTTGGTGGCGGAGGAGACCCAGTACTTC
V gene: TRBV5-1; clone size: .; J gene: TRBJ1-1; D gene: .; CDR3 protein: CASSPWTGNTEAFF; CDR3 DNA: TGCGCCAGCAGCCCTTGGACTGGGAACACTGAAGCTTTCTTT